A selection of T cell receptor beta chains follows, all from one sample in a study of blood T cell repertoires in COVID-19. TCRdb's copy holds only in-frame clones and misses some; the assay was immunoSEQ multiplex PCR. The sample records 140,000 to 150,000 clones, 70% to 90% being singletons. Sequenced input: peripheral blood. The receptors shown here come from a woman between 55 and 75 years old with COVID-19, enrolled during active disease. The CDR3 runs from the conserved cysteine through the conserved F or W. D genes are given only for firm matches. Some rows have no size entry. The others give once, few or many, or a class for an expanded clone.

size | D | length | J | V | DNA | CDR3
. | . | 16 | TRBJ1-2 | TRBV27 | TGTGCCAGCGCCCGGGGCAGGGGACGAGCTAACTATGGCTACACCTTC | CASARGRGRANYGYTF
. | TRBD1 | 18 | TRBJ1-6 | TRBV9 | TGTGCCAGCAGCGTAGGGACAGGGGTGAACTCCTATAATTCACCCCTCCACTTT | CASSVGTGVNSYNSPLHF
. | TRBD1 | 15 | TRBJ1-2 | TRBV5-1 | TGCGCCAGCAGACCCAGACAGGGGGTTGTCTATGGCTACACCTTC | CASRPRQGVVYGYTF
. | TRBD2 | 15 | TRBJ2-1 | TRBV4-2 | TGTGCCAGCAGCCAAGACATCGGGGGGGCAGGTGAGCAGTTCTTC | CASSQDIGGAGEQFF
. | . | 11 | TRBJ1-5 | TRBV2 | TGTGCCAGCAGCACAGGGTTGGCCCAGCATTTT | CASSTGLAQHF
. | TRBD2 | 16 | TRBJ2-3 | TRBV12-5 | TGTGCTAGTGGTTTGGTACTCGGGGGGGCCCGGGATACGCAGTATTTT | CASGLVLGGARDTQYF
few | . | 15 | TRBJ1-1 | TRBV3-1/TRBV3-2 | TGTGCCAGCAGCCAAGCGCCCAGGCCGAACACTGAAGCTTTCTTT | CASSQAPRPNTEAFF
. | . | 15 | TRBJ2-3 | TRBV19 | TGTGCCAGTCGTTCCGACTCGGCCTTCACAGATACGCAGTATTTT | CASRSDSAFTDTQYF
. | . | 14 | TRBJ2-1 | TRBV11-3 | TGTGCCAGCAGCTACGGGGGGCCCTCGGGTGAGCAGTTCTTC | CASSYGGPSGEQFF
. | . | 12 | TRBJ1-6 | TRBV28 | TGTGCCAGCGAATCGGTTAGTTCACCCCTCCACTTT | CASESVSSPLHF
once | . | 17 | TRBJ2-3 | TRBV27 | TGTGCCAGCAGTTTATTGGCCCAGGGCCAGGGGTTAGATACGCAGTATTTT | CASSLLAQGQGLDTQYF
. | TRBD1 | 13 | TRBJ1-2 | TRBV2 | TGTGCCAGCAGTTCCGGGACAGCCCATGGCTACACCTTC | CASSSGTAHGYTF
. | TRBD1 | 15 | TRBJ2-7 | TRBV2 | TGTGCCATCGTACCGGGACAGGGTTATACCTACGAGCAGTACTTC | CAIVPGQGYTYEQYF
. | . | 16 | TRBJ1-1 | TRBV14 | TGTGCCAGCAGCCCTGCATTTGACGGGGGGGCAACTGAAGCTTTCTTT | CASSPAFDGGATEAFF
. | . | 15 | TRBJ2-7 | TRBV13 | TGTGCCAGCAGCTTATCGGGGTATACCCACTACGAGCAGTACTTC | CASSLSGYTHYEQYF
. | . | 14 | TRBJ1-1 | TRBV15 | TGTGCCACCAGCAGAGCGTTACAGGGCACTGAAGCTTTCTTT | CATSRALQGTEAFF
. | TRBD1 | 14 | TRBJ1-1 | TRBV28 | TGTGCCAGCAGTTTAGGACAGGGGAGCACTGAAGCTTTCTTT | CASSLGQGSTEAFF